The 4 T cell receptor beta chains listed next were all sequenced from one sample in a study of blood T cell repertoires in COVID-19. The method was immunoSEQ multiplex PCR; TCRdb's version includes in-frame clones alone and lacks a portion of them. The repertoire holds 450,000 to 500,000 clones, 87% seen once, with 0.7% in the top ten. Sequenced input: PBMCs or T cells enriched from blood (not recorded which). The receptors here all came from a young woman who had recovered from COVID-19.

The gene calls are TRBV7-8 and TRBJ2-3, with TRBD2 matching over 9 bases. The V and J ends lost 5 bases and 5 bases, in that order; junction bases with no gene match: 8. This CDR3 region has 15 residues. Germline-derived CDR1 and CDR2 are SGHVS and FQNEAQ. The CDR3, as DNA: TGTGCCAGCAGCCAGGGGGGTAGCGGGGGAGATACGCAGTATTTT. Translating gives CASSQGGSGGDTQYF.

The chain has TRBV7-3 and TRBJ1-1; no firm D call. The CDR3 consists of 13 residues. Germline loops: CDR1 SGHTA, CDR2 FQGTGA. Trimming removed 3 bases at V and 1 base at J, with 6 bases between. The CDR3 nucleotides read TGTGCCAGCAGCTTCCTATCGAACACTGAAGCTTTCTTT. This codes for CASSFLSNTEAFF.

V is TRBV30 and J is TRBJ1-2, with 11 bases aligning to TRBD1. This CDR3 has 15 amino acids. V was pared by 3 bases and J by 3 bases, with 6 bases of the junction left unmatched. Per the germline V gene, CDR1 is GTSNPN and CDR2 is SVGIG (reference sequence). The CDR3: CAWSLDRGPYYGYTF. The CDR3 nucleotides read TGTGCCTGGAGCCTGGACAGGGGGCCGTACTATGGCTACACCTTC.

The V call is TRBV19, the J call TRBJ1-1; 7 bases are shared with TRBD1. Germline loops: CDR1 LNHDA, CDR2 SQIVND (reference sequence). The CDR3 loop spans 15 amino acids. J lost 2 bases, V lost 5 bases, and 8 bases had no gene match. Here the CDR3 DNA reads TGTGCCAGTAGTTCCCCGGGACAGCTAAACACTGAAGCTTTCTTT. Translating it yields CASSSPGQLNTEAFF.